Given below is one T cell receptor (beta chain) in context. In the original workflow: Amplification of reference gene primers was used by the study to estimate nucleated cell counts. The method was immunoSEQ multiplex PCR; TCRdb's version includes in-frame clones alone and lacks a portion of them. That table gives V, J and clone size, and the DNA gave D and trimming. Of about 130,000 clones in the sample, 90% were seen once. There are 14 residues in the CDR3. CDR1 LNHDA and CDR2 SQIVND come from the germline V gene (reference sequence). The junction had 7 bases not matched to a gene; V was cut back by 6 bases and J by 4 bases. The sample comes from a study of blood T cell repertoires in COVID-19. Study-wide background: Acute-phase and convalescent COVID-19 samples originated in the United States, Italy and Spain. T cells, B-cell-depleted T cells, or PBMCs provided the cDNA or gDNA that served as material.

The origin of this receptor is a man aged 50 or older with active COVID-19. The sequencing sample was made of peripheral blood. The V call is TRBV19, the J call TRBJ1-1; 8 bases line up with TRBD1. The CDR3 protein is CASRNQGAVTEAFF. Written as DNA, the CDR3 is TGTGCCAGTAGAAACCAGGGGGCGGTCACTGAAGCTTTCTTT.